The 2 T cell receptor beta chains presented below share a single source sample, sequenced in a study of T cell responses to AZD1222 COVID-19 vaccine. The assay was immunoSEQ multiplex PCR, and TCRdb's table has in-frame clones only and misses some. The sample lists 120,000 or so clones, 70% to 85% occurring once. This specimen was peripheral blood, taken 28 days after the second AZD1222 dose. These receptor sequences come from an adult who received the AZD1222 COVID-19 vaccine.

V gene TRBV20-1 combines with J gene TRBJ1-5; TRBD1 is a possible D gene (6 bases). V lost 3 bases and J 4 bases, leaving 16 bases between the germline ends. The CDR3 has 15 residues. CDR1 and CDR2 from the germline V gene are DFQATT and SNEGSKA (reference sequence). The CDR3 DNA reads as TGCAGTGCTAGTAGCCCAAGGGGGGGGAATCAGCCCCAGCATTTT. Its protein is CSASSPRGGNQPQHF.

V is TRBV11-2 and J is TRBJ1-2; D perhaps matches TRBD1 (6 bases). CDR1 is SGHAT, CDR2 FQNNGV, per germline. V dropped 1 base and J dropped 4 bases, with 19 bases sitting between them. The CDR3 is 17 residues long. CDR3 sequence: CASSLGTDPTSSYGYTF. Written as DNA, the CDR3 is TGTGCCAGCAGCTTAGGGACAGACCCAACCTCGTCCTATGGCTACACCTTC.